This T cell receptor beta chain was captured by sequencing in a study of T cell responses to AZD1222 COVID-19 vaccine. Some clones are missing from TCRdb's copy, which holds only in-frame ones; the method was immunoSEQ multiplex PCR. The sample has over 120,000 clones; 90% to 95% are singletons. V was clipped by 4 bases and J by 2 bases, with 7 bases between them. Per germline, CDR1 SGHTA and CDR2 FQGTGA. The CDR3 has 13 residues. The sequencing here drew on peripheral blood, taken on day 0 of AZD1222 vaccination. This clonotype was sampled from an adult in good health. This chain links TRBV7-3 with TRBJ2-3; D is uncertain. In DNA form, the CDR3 reads TGTGCCAGCAGCTCTACTGCCACAGATACGCAGTATTTT. The encoded protein is CASSSTATDTQYF.